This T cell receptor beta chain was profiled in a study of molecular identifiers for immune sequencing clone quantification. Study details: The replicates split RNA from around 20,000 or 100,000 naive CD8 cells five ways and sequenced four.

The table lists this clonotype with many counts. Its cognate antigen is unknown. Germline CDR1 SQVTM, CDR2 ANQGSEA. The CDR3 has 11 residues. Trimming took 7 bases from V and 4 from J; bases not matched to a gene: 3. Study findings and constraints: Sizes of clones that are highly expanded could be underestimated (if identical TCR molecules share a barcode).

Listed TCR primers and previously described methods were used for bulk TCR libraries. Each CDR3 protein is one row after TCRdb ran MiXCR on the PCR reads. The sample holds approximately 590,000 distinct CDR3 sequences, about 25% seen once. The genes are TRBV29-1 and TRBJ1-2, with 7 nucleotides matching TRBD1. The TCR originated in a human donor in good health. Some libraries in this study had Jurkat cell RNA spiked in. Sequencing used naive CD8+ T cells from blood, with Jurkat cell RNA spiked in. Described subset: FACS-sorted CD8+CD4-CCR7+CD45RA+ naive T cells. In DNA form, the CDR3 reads TGCAGCGCTCGGACAGGCTATGGCTACACCTTC. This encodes CSARTGYGYTF.